Following are 7 T cell receptor beta chains from one sample sequenced in a study of metastatic and nonmetastatic thyroid tumors (dated by TCRdb to 2019 to 2021). Library method: PCR. TCRdb shows the sequencer as Illumina HiSeq 4000. TCRdb reanalyzed the raw reads on its own, using fastp at Q25 for trimming and MiXCR for clone calling, and kept in-frame beta chains. A total of 43,000 or so clones appear in this sample, 20% to 25% of them only once. Clones ranked in the top ten supply about 3.5% of the sample. None of the patients had been given any treatment before thyroid surgery. The sample consisted of blood. Every receptor here comes from a male donor with papillary thyroid cancer or a benign thyroid nodule (not recorded which). Some clones in this sample may be carry-over from other donors' samples.

V gene TRBV11-2 combines with J gene TRBJ1-4; D gene unclear. This CDR3 contains 15 residues. CDR1 and CDR2 from the germline V gene are SGHAT and FQNNGV. Trimming shortened V by 5 bases and J by 7 bases, and 17 bases separated the two germline ends. The CDR3 reads CASSPRSGSGEKLFF. DNA of the CDR3: TGTGCCAGCAGCCCCCGGTCGGGGTCTGGTGAAAAACTGTTTTTT.

The CDR3 DNA is TGTGCCAGCAGCCCCAGACAGGGGATGGGCACTGAAGCTTTCTTT. Encoded protein: CASSPRQGMGTEAFF. This chain uses TRBV9 with TRBJ1-1, with 8 bases fitting TRBD1. Germline assignment: CDR1 SGDLS and CDR2 YYNGEE. J gave up 4 bases and V 4 bases, and 9 bases lay outside the gene matches. CDR3 length: 15 amino acids.

This clone has more than one count but fewer than ten. The gene calls are TRBV13 and TRBJ1-2; 7 bases map to TRBD1. Germline CDR1 is PRHDT and CDR2 is FYEKMQ (reference sequence). This CDR3 contains 11 residues. Germline trimming cut 0 bases from V and 14 bases from J; bases unmatched to any gene: 3. CDR3 nucleotide sequence: TGTGCCAGCAGCTTAGGACAGGGGCCGACCTTC. This sequence encodes CASSLGQGPTF.

This clone was observed a few times. CDR3 in amino acids: CASSLYSFTDRGYEQFF. CDR3 nucleotides: TGTGCCAGCAGTTTATACTCCTTCACGGACAGGGGATATGAGCAGTTCTTC. The chain uses TRBV28 and TRBJ2-1; the match to TRBD1 covers 9 bases. The germline V gene has CDR1 MDHEN and CDR2 SYDVKM. With 1 base clipped from V and 8 bases from J, the junction kept 12 bases outside the gene matches. This CDR3 has 17 residues.

This clone showed up just a few times. This chain joins TRBV6-6 and TRBJ2-3; D is uncertain. V dropped 2 bases and J dropped 3 bases, with 15 bases sitting between them. Germline V gives CDR1 MNHNY, CDR2 SVGAGI (reference sequence). The CDR3 totals 16 residues. CDR3 loop: CASSYLADRWTDTQYF. CDR3 DNA sequence: TGTGCCAGCAGTTACCTCGCAGATCGGTGGACAGATACGCAGTATTTT.

This clone showed up many times. The rearrangement uses TRBV6-5 and TRBJ2-5; no reliable D call. V lost 2 bases and J lost 4, with 8 bases in between. The CDR3 consists of 13 residues. Looked up from germline, CDR1 is MNHEY and CDR2 is SVGAGI. DNA of the CDR3: TGTGCCAGCAGTTACCGGCGAGGAGAGACCCAGTACTTC. It is translated as CASSYRRGETQYF.

This clone was found a few times. A much larger clonotype is one base distant, so this may be a read error. The chain combines TRBV14 with TRBJ2-3; TRBD1 is a possible D gene (6 bases). Trimming stripped 4 bases from V and 4 bases from J, with 18 bases between. CDR3 length: 16 residues. Germline V gene data show CDR1 as SGHDN and CDR2 as FVKESK. The CDR3: CASSRHYRVGADTQYF. As DNA, the CDR3 is TGTGCCAGCAGCCGCCACTACAGGGTCGGTGCAGATACGCAGTATTTT.